This T cell receptor (beta chain) is drawn from a study of tumor and adjacent non-tumor tissue in lung cancer. On the study more broadly: The cohort had 12 adenocarcinoma, a couple of squamous cell and 1 small cell patients. General study findings and limits: TCR diversity was significantly greater in tumor than normal lung tissue.

The CDR3 loop spans 16 amino acids. Three rounds of nested PCR, following a modified ARM-PCR protocol, produced the TCRbeta library. Using its own MiXCR run on the multiplex PCR reads, TCRdb lists one record per CDR3 protein. The sample records some 84,000 distinct CDR3 sequences, more than 60% being singletons. This sample's RNA came from whole unsorted tissue. Between August and November 2014, newly diagnosed, chemotherapy-naive lung cancer patients underwent thoracic surgery in China. As concerns this clonotype: The antigen is undetermined. Mismatch with germline at one junction end may stem from a read error.

Sample: lung tumor tissue. The TCR originated in an older man with non-small cell lung cancer. The chain recombines TRBV12-3 or TRBV12-4 with TRBJ2-7, with 7 bases matching TRBD1. CDR3 sequence reads: CSSRPIVQGPHYEQYF. CDR3 bases: TGTTCCAGCAGACCCATAGTACAGGGGCCCCACTACGAGCAGTACTTC.